The next 32 T cell receptor beta chains were all read from a single sample in a study of vaccination effects on CD4 cells after COVID-19. Antigen specificity for these receptors is unknown. CD4+ T cell isolation took place after approximately 11 days of culture. The assay was immunoSEQ multiplex PCR, and TCRdb's table has in-frame clones only and misses some. Of tens of thousands of clones listed, about two thirds are singletons. The starting material was CD4+ T cells from PBMCs cultured without peptide, obtained before COVID-19 vaccination. Receptors were obtained from a human donor who had a prior SARS-CoV-2 infection.

V usage is TRBV28 and J usage is TRBJ1-1, with D maybe TRBD1 (5 bases). V was trimmed by 6 bases and J by 5 bases, leaving 16 bases between them. The V gene's germline CDR1 is MDHEN and CDR2 SYDVKM. This CDR3 contains 14 residues. The CDR3, as DNA: TGTGCCAGCAGCCTAATCTGGGGGGGGACTGAAGCTTTCTTT. Translating it yields CASSLIWGGTEAFF. The entire variable domain, with the rest obtained from reference TRBV28 and TRBJ1-1, is as follows: DVKVTQSSRYLVKRTGEKVFLECVQDMDHENMFWYRQDPGLGLRLIYFSYDVKMKEKGDIPEGYSVSREKKERFSLILESASTNQTSMYLCASSLIWGGTEAFFGQGTRLTVV.

The rearrangement uses TRBV5-1 and TRBJ2-3; 11 bases match TRBD1. The germline gives CDR1 SGHRS, CDR2 YFSETQ. This CDR3 contains 16 residues. V was clipped by 0 bases and J by 3 bases; unmatched bases: 3. In DNA, the CDR3 is TGCGCCAGCAGCTTGGGGACAGGGGGCTCGACAGATACGCAGTATTTT. This sequence encodes CASSLGTGGSTDTQYF.

V and J are TRBV18 and TRBJ2-3, with 9 positions matching TRBD2. The CDR3 loop spans 16 amino acids. The germline gives CDR1 KGHSH, CDR2 LQKENI. V was clipped by 1 base and J by 4 bases; unmatched bases: 6. The CDR3 DNA follows: TGTGCCAGCTCACCACTTCAGCGGGGGGCCTCAGATACGCAGTATTTT. The encoded protein is CASSPLQRGASDTQYF.

The chain joins TRBV19 to TRBJ2-6; D is perhaps TRBD2 (6 bases). The CDR3 runs to 15 residues. From germline, CDR1 is LNHDA and CDR2 SQIVND (reference sequence). V was shortened by 6 bases and J by 1 base, with 10 bases between the two germline ends. CDR3 nucleotides: TGTGCCAGTAGCCTCCGGGGGTCTGGGGCCAACGTCCTGACTTTC. Translated, it gives CASSLRGSGANVLTF. Full variable domain (missing parts from reference TRBV19 and TRBJ2-6): DGGITQSPKYLFRKEGQNVTLSCEQNLNHDAMYWYRQDPGQGLRLIYYSQIVNDFQKGDIAEGYSVSREKKESFPLTVTSAQKNPTAFYLCASSLRGSGANVLTFGAGSRLTVL.

The rearrangement uses TRBV18 and TRBJ2-6, with 13 bases fitting TRBD2. Germline loops: CDR1 KGHSH, CDR2 LQKENI. The CDR3 is made up of 20 amino acids. V lost 5 bases and J lost 0; bases outside the gene matches: 10. CDR3 DNA sequence: TGTGCCAGCTCAACAGGGCCGGGACTAGCGGGATACTCTGGGGCCAACGTCCTGACTTTC. Amino acids: CASSTGPGLAGYSGANVLTF.

This clone was seen at least ten times. The chain combines TRBV6-1 with TRBJ1-4; the D gene is possibly TRBD1 (6 bases). CDR1 is MNHNS and CDR2 is SASEGT in the germline V gene. Trimming took off 3 bases at V and 6 bases at J, with 11 bases between the two ends. This CDR3 has 14 amino acids. The CDR3 DNA sequence: TGTGCCAGCAGTGATGGGGGGGGCTATGAAAAACTGTTTTTT. Amino acid sequence: CASSDGGGYEKLFF.

The CDR3 DNA is TGTGCCAGCACCGACGGGACAGGGTTCGTGACCCAGTACTTC. This translates into CASTDGTGFVTQYF. This chain connects TRBV2 to TRBJ2-5, with 9 positions matching TRBD1. V trimming: 7 bases; J trimming: 7 bases; junction bases outside the gene matches: 10. CDR1 and CDR2 from the germline V gene are SNHLY and FYNNEI. This CDR3 spans 14 amino acids. Together with reference TRBV2 and TRBJ2-5, the CDR3 gives the full variable domain: EPEVTQTPSHQVTQMGQEVILRCVPISNHLYFYWYRQILGQKVEFLVSFYNNEISEKSEIFDDQFSVERPDGSNFTLKIRSTKLEDSAMYFCASTDGTGFVTQYFGPGTRLLVL.

The CDR3 DNA follows: TGCGCCAGCAGCTTGGTACTAGCGGGAGCTCGGGAGCAGTACTTC. This codes for CASSLVLAGAREQYF. This chain links TRBV5-1 with TRBJ2-7; 11 nucleotides agree with TRBD2. The V gene's germline CDR1 is SGHRS and CDR2 YFSETQ. There are 15 residues in the CDR3. Trimming removed 0 bases from V and 7 bases from J; junction bases left unmatched: 6.

The chain is built from TRBV19 and TRBJ2-7; TRBD1 agrees at 8 bases. Germline V gene data show CDR1 as LNHDA and CDR2 as SQIVND (reference sequence). The CDR3 is 15 residues long. With V trimmed by 1 base and J by 4 bases, 6 bases remained unmatched. Written as DNA, the CDR3 is TGTGCCAGTAGTATAGGTACAGGGGGAGATTACGAGCAGTACTTC. Its protein is CASSIGTGGDYEQYF.

The J gene is TRBJ1-2, the V gene TRBV19, with D maybe TRBD1 (5 bases). Germline V gene data show CDR1 as LNHDA and CDR2 as SQIVND (reference sequence). Trimming removed 6 bases from V and 7 bases from J, with 18 bases in between. This CDR3 contains 14 residues. The CDR3: CASSEKKGIRGYTF. CDR3 nucleotide sequence: TGTGCCAGTAGCGAAAAAAAGGGGATTCGTGGCTACACCTTC. The whole variable domain, filled in from reference TRBV19 and TRBJ1-2, reads DGGITQSPKYLFRKEGQNVTLSCEQNLNHDAMYWYRQDPGQGLRLIYYSQIVNDFQKGDIAEGYSVSREKKESFPLTVTSAQKNPTAFYLCASSEKKGIRGYTFGSGTRLTVV.

The rearrangement uses TRBV18 and TRBJ1-6, with 9 bases matching TRBD1. CDR1 is KGHSH, CDR2 LQKENI, per germline. The CDR3 covers 16 residues. With V trimmed by 3 bases and J by 6 bases, 6 bases remained unmatched. For the CDR3, the DNA is TGTGCCAGCTCACCCGACAGGGGGATATCTAATTCACCCCTCCACTTT. This codes for CASSPDRGISNSPLHF.

The chain has TRBV4-2 and TRBJ2-1; 12 bases agree with TRBD1. The CDR3 is made up of 17 amino acids. V dropped 1 base and J dropped 7; count of bases not matched to a gene: 8. The germline V gene has CDR1 LGHNA and CDR2 YNFKEQ. The CDR3 region has the DNA TGTGCCAGCAGCCAAGGTCGGGGACAGGGGGCCGATAATGAGCAGTTCTTC. Translation: CASSQGRGQGADNEQFF.

The chain joins TRBV7-8 to TRBJ2-2; 7 bases are a match to TRBD1. The CDR3 length is 15 residues. Germline V gene data show CDR1 as SGHVS and CDR2 as FQNEAQ. With V trimmed by 2 bases and J by 6 bases, 6 bases remained unmatched. Here the CDR3 reads CASSLRTGESGELFF. The CDR3 nucleotides read TGTGCCAGCAGCTTAAGGACAGGTGAATCCGGGGAGCTGTTTTTT.

This clone turned up a few times. The V call is TRBV9, the J call TRBJ1-6; D is ambiguous. This CDR3 contains 14 residues. The V end was cut by 4 bases, the J end by 5 bases, with 10 bases between. Germline CDR1 reads SGDLS; CDR2 reads YYNGEE. CDR3 in amino acids: CASSSQVDNSPLHF. Written as DNA, the CDR3 is TGTGCCAGCAGCTCTCAGGTCGATAATTCACCCCTCCACTTT.

The chain joins TRBV6-5 to TRBJ1-2; the D gene is possibly TRBD1 (6 bases). This CDR3 is 13 amino acids long. Germline V gives CDR1 MNHEY, CDR2 SVGAGI. Trimming removed 4 bases from V and 7 bases from J, with 13 bases in between. CDR3 protein: CASSSQGSVGYTF. The CDR3 region has the DNA TGTGCCAGCAGTTCACAGGGATCGGTTGGCTACACCTTC.

The chain joins TRBV30 to TRBJ1-2, with 8 bases fitting TRBD1. This CDR3 has 13 residues. Trimming took 2 bases from V and 5 from J; bases not matched to a gene: 4. CDR1 and CDR2 (germline): GTSNPN, SVGIG (reference sequence). The CDR3 here is CAWSRDRPYGYTF. The CDR3 coding sequence is TGTGCCTGGAGTCGGGACAGGCCATATGGCTACACCTTC. The full variable domain, its missing parts supplied by reference TRBV30 and TRBJ1-2, is SQTIHQWPATLVQPVGSPLSLECTVEGTSNPNLYWYRQAAGRGLQLLFYSVGIGQISSEVPQNLSASRPQDRQFILSSKKLLLSDSGFYLCAWSRDRPYGYTFGSGTRLTVV.

At least ten counts were recorded for this clone. V gene TRBV29-1 combines with J gene TRBJ2-1; D could derive from TRBD1 or TRBD2 (6 bases each). The CDR3 spans 16 residues. Trimming took 7 bases from V and 2 from J, leaving 21 bases between them. The germline CDR1 and CDR2 sequences are SQVTM and ANQGSEA. In nucleotides, the CDR3 is TGCAGCGGGGGGGCAGGGTGGGGAATGACCTACAATGAGCAGTTCTTC. This codes for CSGGAGWGMTYNEQFF.

The rearrangement links TRBV11-3 to TRBJ2-1, with 8 bases fitting TRBD2. CDR1 is SGHNT and CDR2 is YENEEA in the germline V gene. The V gene end was trimmed by 4 bases and the J gene end by 7 bases; junction bases not matched to a gene: 9. The CDR3 is 15 amino acids. In DNA form, the CDR3 reads TGTGCCAGCAGCTCGCCGGGACTAGGAGGTAATGAGCAGTTCTTC. It translates to CASSSPGLGGNEQFF.

This sequence joins TRBV6-6 and TRBJ2-7; D gene uncertain. The CDR3 loop spans 16 amino acids. CDR1 and CDR2 from the germline V gene are MNHNY and SVGAGI (reference sequence). The V end lost 0 bases, the J end lost 3 bases, and 15 bases lay between the germline ends. This CDR3 is CASSYSFGDLGYEQYF. As DNA, the CDR3 is TGTGCCAGCAGTTACTCGTTTGGGGATTTGGGCTACGAGCAGTACTTC.

The CDR3: CASSLSTTSYNEQFF. CDR3 in DNA: TGCGCCAGCAGCTTGAGTACTACCTCCTACAATGAGCAGTTCTTC. V is TRBV5-1 and J is TRBJ2-1; D ambiguous. Trimming took 1 base from V and 0 from J, leaving 8 bases between them. The CDR3 loop spans 15 amino acids. CDR1 and CDR2 (germline): SGHRS, YFSETQ.

The gene calls are TRBV28 and TRBJ1-5, with TRBD1 matching 8 bases. CDR1 MDHEN and CDR2 SYDVKM come from the germline V gene. V lost 4 bases and J lost 7; bases outside the gene matches: 6. The CDR3 sequence is 14 residues long. This CDR3 reads CASSSMTGVQPQHF. The CDR3 DNA is TGTGCCAGCAGTTCTATGACAGGGGTACAGCCCCAGCATTTT.

In this sample, this clone turned up a few times. This chain joins TRBV7-9 and TRBJ2-7; D is unclear. V lost 1 base, J lost 6 bases, and 16 bases lay in between. Germline lookup yields CDR1 SEHNR and CDR2 FQNEAQ (reference sequence). The CDR3 extends over 15 amino acids. CDR3 sequence: CASSLVTFGSGEQYF. The CDR3 DNA sequence: TGTGCCAGCAGCTTAGTTACGTTTGGGTCTGGCGAGCAGTACTTC.

The V and J genes are TRBV12-3 or TRBV12-4 and TRBJ1-4; perhaps TRBD1 as D (5 bases). The V end lost 1 base, the J end lost 11 bases, and 11 bases lay between the germline ends. The CDR3 contains 13 residues. The CDR3 spells CASSLGGGFKLFF. The DNA for the CDR3 is TGTGCCAGCAGTTTAGGGGGGGGGTTCAAACTGTTTTTT.

The V call is TRBV5-6, the J call TRBJ2-1; D possibly uses TRBD1 or TRBD2 (5 bases each). The CDR3 consists of 16 residues. Germline values: CDR1 SGHDT, CDR2 YYEEEE. Between the trimmed V and J ends, which lost 2 bases and 3 bases, there was a span of 15 bases. This CDR3 is CASSFTGANLYNEQFF. The CDR3 nucleotides read TGTGCCAGCAGCTTTACCGGGGCCAACCTCTACAATGAGCAGTTCTTC.

The chain combines TRBV6-6 with TRBJ2-7; D gene ambiguous. Germline V gives CDR1 MNHNY, CDR2 SVGAGI (reference sequence). V shed 0 bases and J shed 2 bases, with 5 bases lying between them. This CDR3 comprises 13 residues. Here the CDR3 reads CASSYSGAYEQYF. The CDR3 nucleotides are TGTGCCAGCAGTTACTCCGGAGCCTACGAGCAGTACTTC.

This clone was observed a few times. The chain carries TRBV24-1 and TRBJ1-4; maybe TRBD1 (5 bases). The CDR3 spans 17 residues. The germline CDR1 and CDR2 sequences are KGHDR and SFDVKD. V lost 3 bases and J lost 7, with 20 bases in between. The CDR3 DNA follows: TGTGCCACCAGTGATCCCCACTCGGGGGGGACTCGTGAAAAACTGTTTTTT. It encodes CATSDPHSGGTREKLFF.

V and J are TRBV6-1 and TRBJ2-3, with D unresolved. CDR1 and CDR2 (germline): MNHNS, SASEGT. The CDR3 length is 15 residues. The V and J ends lost 3 bases and 0 bases respectively, with 10 bases between them. The CDR3 region has the DNA TGTGCCAGCAGTGACCCCCTAGGGAGCACAGATACGCAGTATTTT. Encoded protein: CASSDPLGSTDTQYF.

The chain links TRBV18 to TRBJ2-1; D might be TRBD1 (6 bases). The CDR3 is 14 residues long. In germline, CDR1 is KGHSH, CDR2 LQKENI. Trimming cost V 0 bases and J 10 bases, with 13 bases left between them. The CDR3 reads CASSPPMGALEQFF. The CDR3 bases are TGTGCCAGCTCACCACCAATGGGGGCGTTGGAGCAGTTCTTC.

This chain connects TRBV7-9 to TRBJ2-2, with a weak D call TRBD1 (7 bases). This CDR3 contains 16 residues. Per germline, CDR1 SEHNR and CDR2 FQNEAQ (reference sequence). Trimming left V 5 bases short and J 1 base short, with 14 bases between. The CDR3 here is CASSRGGTVNTGELFF. For the CDR3, the DNA is TGTGCCAGCAGCAGAGGGGGGACAGTGAACACCGGGGAGCTGTTTTTT.

In its sample, this clone was seen a few times. This sequence joins TRBV27 and TRBJ1-6, with TRBD1 matching 7 bases. Germline-derived CDR1 and CDR2 are MNHEY and SMNVEV (reference sequence). This CDR3 has 16 amino acids. J gave up 3 bases and V 0 bases, and 2 bases lay outside the gene matches. CDR3 nucleotide sequence: TGTGCCAGCAGTTTATCCGGGACAGTCTATAATTCACCCCTCCACTTT. This codes for CASSLSGTVYNSPLHF.

This chain uses TRBV4-2 with TRBJ1-4; D is possibly TRBD1 (5 bases). Germline CDR1 is LGHNA and CDR2 is YNFKEQ. The CDR3 covers 15 residues. V was pared by 4 bases and J by 3 bases, with 12 bases between. CDR3 DNA: TGTGCCAGCAGCCTCCAACGGGGGGCTAATGAAAAACTGTTTTTT. Amino acid sequence: CASSLQRGANEKLFF.

The CDR3 DNA sequence: TGTGCCAGCAGCCTCCGGGACCCGGACACTGAAGCTTTCTTT. It yields the protein CASSLRDPDTEAFF. This chain joins TRBV7-8 and TRBJ1-1, with D tentatively TRBD1 (5 bases). Germline CDR1 reads SGHVS; CDR2 reads FQNEAQ. Trimming stripped 5 bases from V and 3 bases from J, with 13 bases between. The CDR3 contains 14 residues. Filled out from reference TRBV7-8 and TRBJ1-1, the complete variable domain reads GAGVSQSPRYKVAKRGQDVALRCDPISGHVSLFWYQQALGQGPEFLTYFQNEAQLDKSGLPSDRFFAERPEGSVSTLKIQRTQQEDSAVYLCASSLRDPDTEAFFGQGTRLTVV.